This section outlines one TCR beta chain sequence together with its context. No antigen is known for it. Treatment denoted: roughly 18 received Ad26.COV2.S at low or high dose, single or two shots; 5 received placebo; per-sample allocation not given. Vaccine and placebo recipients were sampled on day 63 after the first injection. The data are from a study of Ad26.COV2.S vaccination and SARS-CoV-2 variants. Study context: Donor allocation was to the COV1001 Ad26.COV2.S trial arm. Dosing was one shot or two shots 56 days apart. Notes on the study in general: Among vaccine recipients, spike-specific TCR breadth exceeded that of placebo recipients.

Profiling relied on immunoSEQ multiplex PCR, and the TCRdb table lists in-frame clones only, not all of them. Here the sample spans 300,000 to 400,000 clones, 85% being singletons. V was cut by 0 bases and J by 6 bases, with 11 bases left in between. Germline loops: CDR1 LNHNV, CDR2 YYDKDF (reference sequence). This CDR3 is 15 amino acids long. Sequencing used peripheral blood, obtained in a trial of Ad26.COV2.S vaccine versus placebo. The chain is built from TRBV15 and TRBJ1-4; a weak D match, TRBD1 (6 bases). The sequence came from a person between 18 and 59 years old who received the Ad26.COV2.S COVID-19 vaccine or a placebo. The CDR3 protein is CATSRETGAYEKLFF. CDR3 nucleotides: TGTGCCACCAGCAGAGAGACGGGGGCTTATGAAAAACTGTTTTTT.